The clone carrying this TCR beta chain appeared a few times. Its antigen is not identified. The data originate from a study of early T cells in non-severe SARS-CoV-2 infection. For the study at large: Sequencing of unsorted whole blood was done on bulk RNA, leaving chains unpaired. Study-wide points: VDJdb matching, biased toward anti-spike CD8 responses, missed private and CD4 specificities.

Separate cDNA molecules each had unique molecular identifiers attached to them. TCRdb redid the calling of the 5' RACE reads with MiXCR, one entry per CDR3 protein. The data contain roughly 53,000 distinct CDR3 sequences, 8% to 13% of them seen just once; the ten biggest clones take up around 4.4%. In germline, CDR1 is DFQATT, CDR2 SNEGSKA (reference sequence). The germline V and J ends were trimmed by 5 bases and 3 bases, with 15 bases remaining between them. CDR3 length: 14 amino acids. V is TRBV20-1 and J is TRBJ2-3, with a possible D match to TRBD2 (6 bases). The sample consisted of whole blood. This sequence was found in an adult who was a healthcare worker with PCR-confirmed SARS-CoV-2 infection or an uninfected control (not recorded which). The CDR3 DNA is TGCAGTGCTCACCACGGGGGAGGTACAGATACGCAGTATTTT. It yields the protein CSAHHGGGTDTQYF.